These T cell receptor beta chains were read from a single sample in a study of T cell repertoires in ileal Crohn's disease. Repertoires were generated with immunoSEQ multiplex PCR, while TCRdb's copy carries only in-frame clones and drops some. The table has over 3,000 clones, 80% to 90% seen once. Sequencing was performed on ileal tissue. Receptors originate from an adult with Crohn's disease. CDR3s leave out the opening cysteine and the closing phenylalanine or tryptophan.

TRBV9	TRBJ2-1	ASSVDSRIDNEQF
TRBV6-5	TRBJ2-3	ASSYTREGPDTQY
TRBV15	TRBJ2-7	ATSRDPSGGSHEQY
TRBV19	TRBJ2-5	ASSISGQETQY
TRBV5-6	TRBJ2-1	ASSSRGSGSSYNEQF
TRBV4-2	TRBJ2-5	ASSQDQGAQETQY
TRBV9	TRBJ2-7	ASSPGNSGGLY
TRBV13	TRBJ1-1	ASSPPRELNTEAF
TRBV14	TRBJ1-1	ASSQAGDEAF
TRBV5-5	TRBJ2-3	ATGRDRTQY
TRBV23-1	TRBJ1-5	ASSQVGTGDQPQH
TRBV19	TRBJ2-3	ASSITYRTSTDTQY
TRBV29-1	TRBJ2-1	SVFSPTGYNEQF
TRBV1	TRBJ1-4	TSSQEIMFRDEKLF
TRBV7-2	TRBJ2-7	ASSTDRGRYEQY
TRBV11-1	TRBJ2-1	ASRTGQSYNEQF
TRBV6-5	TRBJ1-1	ASRPDSPRTTEAF
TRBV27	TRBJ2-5	ASSLSRWETQY
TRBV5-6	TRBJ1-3	ASSLFGEGGFGNTIY
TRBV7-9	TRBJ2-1	ASSLRGREDEQF
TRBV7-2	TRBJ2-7	ASSSSGQGTYEQY
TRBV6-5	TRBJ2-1	ASSAGLATSQF
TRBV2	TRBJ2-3	ASFGGASTLTDTQY
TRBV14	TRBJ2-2	ASSQDVGAGELF
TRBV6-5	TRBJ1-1	ASSYGGGPGTEAF
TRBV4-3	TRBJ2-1	ASTDGEEQF
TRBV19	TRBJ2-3	ASRRGDGGTDTQY
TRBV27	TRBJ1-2	ASSYAGTYGYT